This TCR beta chain was observed in a study of blood T cell repertoires in COVID-19 (dated by TCRdb to about 2020). Regarding the research as a whole: Collaborator samples came from the United States, Italy and Spain and covered acute and convalescent phases of COVID-19. The sample metadata nearly always contained a de-identified subject ID, COVID-19 status, age in years and sex. Samples came from the ongoing ImmuneRACE study (first 160 participants) plus 1,254 subjects from 6 global collaborators. The material from the prospective study consisted of cDNA or gDNA derived from T cells, B-cell-depleted T cells, or PBMCs. The repertoires were made available in a free public database intended to serve as a resource for research on the immune response to SARS-CoV-2. Subjects who had been exposed to COVID-19, were actively infected with it, or had recovered from it provided the deeply sampled blood TCRbeta repertoires that made up the dataset. Where available, HLA class I and class II types were taken from metadata supplied by the sample provider and were not determined by assay-based typing. General study outcomes and caveats: How much clinical and demographic metadata was included differed by source and by participant, and the metadata was provided uncurated.

TCRbeta CDR3 regions were amplified from genomic DNA by means of the immunoSEQ Assay, a bias-controlled multiplex PCR. In the original analysis: Nucleated cell counts per sample were estimated from amplification of reference gene primers within the assay. To quantify the absolute abundance of each unique TCRbeta CDR3 rearrangement, sequence reads were collapsed and filtered. For each sample, productive Simpson clonality was calculated as the square root of Simpson's diversity index over productive rearrangements. TCRdb holds this immuneACCESS table with in-frame rearrangements only. Some clones are missing; in checked studies, unresolved V genes explain under half, and the rest has no known cause. V and J calls and clone size are those listed in that table; D and trimming were worked out from the DNA. The table for this sample lists some 200,000 clones; more than 70% of them were counted only once. Of the sample, roughly 2.6% is held by the ten largest clones.

The collaborating institutions used their own protocols to collect whole blood in K2EDTA tubes. For TCRbeta analysis, collaborator samples were shipped as frozen whole blood, as isolated PBMCs, or as DNA extracted from either sample type. About this clone itself: Its specific antigen is unknown. One base away there is no much larger clone; base qualities are not given.

The origin of this receptor is a man aged 35-49 years with active or convalescent COVID-19. Source material: peripheral blood.

The CDR3 loop reads CASSPPKTGVLAGLCYEQYF. The base sequence is TGTGCCAGCAGCCCCCCAAAGACAGGGGTGCTAGCGGGGCTATGCTACGAGCAGTACTTC. The chain links TRBV14 with TRBJ2-7, with TRBD2 as a weak D call on 9 bases. CDR1 is given as SGHDN and CDR2 as FVKESK, both from the germline V gene. V loses 4 bases, J loses 3 bases, and the germline ends lie 31 bases apart. The CDR3 starts with the cysteine, ends with the phenylalanine, and has 20 residues. This entry keeps only the CDR3 DNA: 60 bases, framed from base 1.